This entry lists 26 T cell receptor beta chains sequenced from one sample in a study of cytomegalovirus exposure and HLA in healthy donors. Produced via immunoSEQ multiplex PCR; TCRdb's table is partial and in-frame only. This sample carries some 99,000 clones, roughly 90% of them seen once, and the ten largest clones take approximately 2%. The sample was PBMCs. The receptors come from a woman aged 18-29 years in good health and CMV-seronegative.

Only one count was recorded for this clone. This chain links TRBV5-4 with TRBJ2-3; 10 positions agree with TRBD2. CDR1 SGHNT and CDR2 YYREEE come from the germline V gene (reference sequence). J was trimmed by 0 bases and V by 4 bases; bases with no gene match: 5. The CDR3 totals 16 residues. The CDR3 loop reads CASSGTSDASTDTQYF. Written as DNA, the CDR3 is TGTGCCAGCAGCGGGACTAGCGACGCTAGCACAGATACGCAGTATTTT.

The CDR3 nucleotides read TGTGCCAGCAGTTCATCTGACAGGGTCTATGGCTACACCTTC. Translating gives CASSSSDRVYGYTF. The chain joins TRBV6-5 to TRBJ1-2; the match to TRBD1 covers 7 bases. The length of the CDR3 is 14 residues. V lost 4 bases, J lost 4 bases, and 6 bases stayed unmatched. The germline V gene has CDR1 MNHEY and CDR2 SVGAGI.

J is TRBJ1-5 and V is TRBV18; D not resolved. The germline gives CDR1 KGHSH, CDR2 LQKENI. V was clipped by 1 base and J by 7 bases, with 11 bases between them. This CDR3 has 14 residues. The CDR3 DNA reads TGTGCCAGCTCACCACTCCCCCTAGAGCAGCCCCAGCATTTT. Protein product: CASSPLPLEQPQHF.

Notes on this clone: Other DNA sequences in this sample translate to the same CDR3. The CDR3 nucleotides are TGTGCCAGCAGCTTTAGACAGGGCTCCTACAATGAGCAGTTCTTC. Encoded protein: CASSFRQGSYNEQFF. The chain combines TRBV7-9 with TRBJ2-1; 7 bases map to TRBD1. Germline loops: CDR1 SEHNR, CDR2 FQNEAQ (reference sequence). Unmatched junction bases numbered 2, after V lost 3 bases and J lost 0 bases. The CDR3 loop spans 15 amino acids.

This clone has only one observation. The V call is TRBV4-2, the J call TRBJ2-3; 11 positions match TRBD2. The CDR3 is made up of 15 amino acids. CDR1 is LGHNA and CDR2 is YNFKEQ in the germline V gene. V lost 4 bases and J lost 2; bases outside the gene matches: 2. The CDR3 coding sequence is TGTGCCAGCAGCCTACTAGCGGGAGACACAGATACGCAGTATTTT. It encodes CASSLLAGDTDTQYF.

The gene calls are TRBV25-1 and TRBJ2-6, with a weak D call TRBD1 (6 bases). V was pared by 10 bases and J by 4 bases, with 14 bases between. The CDR3 is made up of 14 amino acids. Germline V gives CDR1 MGHDK, CDR2 SYGVNS. Here the CDR3 DNA reads TGTGCCACCACAGGGCTGGAAGGGGCCAACGTCCTGACTTTC. Amino acids: CATTGLEGANVLTF.

This clone came up a few times. The chain couples TRBV6-5 to TRBJ2-3; D is unclear. V lost 4 bases, J lost 3 bases, and 11 bases lay in between. The V gene's germline CDR1 is MNHEY and CDR2 SVGAGI. This CDR3 comprises 14 residues. CDR3 sequence: CASSSYPETDTQYF. CDR3 nucleotide sequence: TGTGCCAGCAGTTCCTACCCTGAGACAGATACGCAGTATTTT.

The chain employs TRBV7-2 and TRBJ2-7; 13 positions agree with TRBD2. The V and J ends lost 7 bases and 3 bases, in that order; junction bases with no gene match: 12. Germline V gene lookup returns CDR1 SGHTA and CDR2 FQGNSA. The CDR3 totals 17 residues. This CDR3 reads CASIPRTSGGAVYEQYF. The DNA for the CDR3 is TGTGCCAGCATTCCCCGAACTAGCGGGGGGGCCGTCTACGAGCAGTACTTC.

The chain is built from TRBV7-3 and TRBJ2-3, with TRBD2 identical over 7 bases. Trimming cost V 3 bases and J 9 bases; bases outside gene matches: 9. CDR1 is SGHTA, CDR2 FQGTGA, per germline. The CDR3 has 14 residues. CDR3 in DNA: TGTGCCAGCAGCTTTGCTAGCGGTACCGGCACGCAGTATTTT. Translating it yields CASSFASGTGTQYF.

This chain connects TRBV5-8 to TRBJ1-2, with a tentative D call TRBD1 (6 bases). The germline V gene has CDR1 SGHTS and CDR2 YDEGEE. Deletions cut 0 bases from V and 14 bases from J, with 23 bases between. The CDR3 covers 15 residues. CDR3 DNA: TGTGCCAGCAGCTTGGCCGACAGGACCCGCTTGGGATGGACCTTC. It translates to CASSLADRTRLGWTF.

The rearrangement links TRBV5-1 to TRBJ2-7; 11 bases match TRBD1. CDR3 length equals 14 residues. The germline V gene has CDR1 SGHRS and CDR2 YFSETQ. The V and J ends lost 2 bases and 3 bases, in that order; junction bases with no gene match: 1. CDR3 sequence (DNA): TGCGCCAGCAGCTTCGGGACAGGGGGCTACGAGCAGTACTTC. It translates to CASSFGTGGYEQYF.

J is TRBJ2-7 and V is TRBV5-1, with D perhaps matching TRBD1 (5 bases). Germline V gene lookup returns CDR1 SGHRS and CDR2 YFSETQ. This CDR3 has 12 amino acids. Between the trimmed V and J ends, which lost 5 bases and 11 bases, there was a span of 17 bases. The CDR3 DNA reads as TGCGCCAGCAGACGTCAAGAAGGGGAAGAGTACTTC. This encodes CASRRQEGEEYF.

V and J are TRBV7-9 and TRBJ2-6; the D gene is possibly TRBD1 (6 bases). Trimming stripped 3 bases from V and 4 bases from J, with 16 bases between. Germline-derived CDR1 and CDR2 are SEHNR and FQNEAQ (reference sequence). This CDR3 region has 17 residues. The DNA of the CDR3 is TGTGCCAGCAGCTTCACGGGACATCGTAGGGGGGCCAACGTCCTGACTTTC. This codes for CASSFTGHRRGANVLTF.

The CDR3: CASSHRENYGYTF. The CDR3 coding sequence is TGTGCCAGCAGCCACAGGGAGAACTATGGCTACACCTTC. The V call is TRBV27, the J call TRBJ1-2; possibly TRBD1 for D (6 bases). Germline loops: CDR1 MNHEY, CDR2 SMNVEV (reference sequence). Trimming left V 6 bases short and J 2 bases short, with 10 bases between. This CDR3 is 13 amino acids long.

The V and J genes are TRBV29-1 and TRBJ2-3; weak D call: TRBD1 (5 bases). The CDR3 extends over 14 amino acids. Germline V CDR1 and CDR2: SQVTM, ANQGSEA. Trimming cost V 1 base and J 1 base, with 9 bases left between them. The chain's CDR3 is CSVEGGAGTDTQYF. In nucleotides, the CDR3 is TGCAGCGTTGAAGGTGGGGCCGGCACAGATACGCAGTATTTT.

The chain recombines TRBV7-8 with TRBJ1-2; 10 positions match TRBD1. The CDR3 runs to 17 residues. The germline V gene encodes CDR1 SGHVS and CDR2 FQNEAQ. V trimming: 0 bases; J trimming: 2 bases; junction bases outside the gene matches: 6. In DNA, the CDR3 is TGTGCCAGCAGCTTAGCGAAGGGACAGGGGACGAACTATGGCTACACCTTC. Amino acids: CASSLAKGQGTNYGYTF.

V gene TRBV4-2 combines with J gene TRBJ2-5; 10 nucleotides line up with TRBD2. The germline V gene encodes CDR1 LGHNA and CDR2 YNFKEQ. V dropped 3 bases and J dropped 5; count of bases not matched to a gene: 6. CDR3 length equals 15 residues. The CDR3 nucleotides are TGTGCCAGCAGCCACTCTAGCGGGAGTCGTGAGACCCAGTACTTC. It encodes CASSHSSGSRETQYF.

The rearrangement uses TRBV7-9 and TRBJ2-7; TRBD1 is a possible D gene (5 bases). Germline CDR1 SEHNR, CDR2 FQNEAQ (reference sequence). The CDR3 sequence is 15 residues long. Trimming removed 5 bases at V and 3 bases at J, with 17 bases between. The CDR3 region has the DNA TGTGCCAGCAGCCCGCCCCCCCCGCAGGGCTACGAGCAGTACTTC. This gives the protein CASSPPPPQGYEQYF.

Note on this clone: Different DNA sequences within this sample yield the same CDR3. This chain joins TRBV27 and TRBJ2-7; a weak D match, TRBD2 (5 bases). Trimming removed 2 bases from V and 0 bases from J, with 8 bases in between. This CDR3 has 14 amino acids. Germline CDR1 is MNHEY and CDR2 is SMNVEV (reference sequence). The CDR3 nucleotides read TGTGCCAGCAGTTTAAGTCGGGACTCCTACGAGCAGTACTTC. Protein product: CASSLSRDSYEQYF.

V and J are TRBV28 and TRBJ2-3; 7 nucleotides line up with TRBD2. The CDR3 totals 15 residues. Per germline, CDR1 MDHEN and CDR2 SYDVKM. The V gene end was trimmed by 7 bases and the J gene end by 0 bases; junction bases not matched to a gene: 7. Here the CDR3 reads CASTRAGTSTDTQYF. CDR3 DNA: TGTGCCAGCACTAGAGCGGGGACTAGCACAGATACGCAGTATTTT. The whole variable domain, remainder taken from reference TRBV28 and TRBJ2-3, is DVKVTQSSRYLVKRTGEKVFLECVQDMDHENMFWYRQDPGLGLRLIYFSYDVKMKEKGDIPEGYSVSREKKERFSLILESASTNQTSMYLCASTRAGTSTDTQYFGPGTRLTVL.

The rearrangement joins TRBV9 to TRBJ2-7; D is possibly TRBD2 (6 bases). The CDR3 consists of 14 residues. CDR1 is SGDLS and CDR2 is YYNGEE in the germline V gene. V shed 2 bases and J shed 0 bases, with 9 bases lying between them. DNA for the CDR3: TGTGCCAGCAGCGTGGAGGGGATCTCCTACGAGCAGTACTTC. Its translation is CASSVEGISYEQYF.

This clone appeared a few times. The chain combines TRBV5-1 with TRBJ1-1, with 8 bases fitting TRBD1. Germline V gene lookup returns CDR1 SGHRS and CDR2 YFSETQ. J lost 4 bases, V lost 6 bases, and 8 bases had no gene match. This CDR3 is 14 amino acids long. This CDR3 is CASTVRGQGTEAFF. In DNA, the CDR3 is TGCGCCAGCACCGTTCGCGGACAGGGCACTGAAGCTTTCTTT.

The chain joins TRBV28 to TRBJ1-2; 7 bases map to TRBD1. Germline CDR1 and CDR2: MDHEN and SYDVKM. J gave up 6 bases and V 10 bases, and 11 bases lay outside the gene matches. This CDR3 spans 13 amino acids. The DNA for the CDR3 is TGTGCCACCAAAACAGGGGTGGGAAATGGCTACACCTTC. This sequence encodes CATKTGVGNGYTF.

The chain links TRBV7-6 to TRBJ2-7; D unclear. The V and J ends lost 2 bases and 3 bases respectively, with 8 bases between them. Germline CDR1 and CDR2: SGHVS and FNYEAQ. The CDR3 loop spans 13 amino acids. The CDR3 coding sequence is TGTGCCAGCAGCTTATCGTCAGACTACGAGCAGTACTTC. It yields the protein CASSLSSDYEQYF.

The V call is TRBV18, the J call TRBJ1-2, with D possibly TRBD1 on 5 matching bases. Germline CDR1 reads KGHSH; CDR2 reads LQKENI. V was pared by 6 bases and J by 1 base, with 9 bases between. This CDR3 comprises 13 residues. The CDR3 reads CASSPGDNYGYTF. CDR3 nucleotide sequence: TGTGCCAGCTCCCCGGGGGATAACTATGGCTACACCTTC.

Ten or more counts support this clone. In the same sample, other DNA sequences code for this CDR3. The chain uses TRBV2 and TRBJ2-3; no reliable D call. V was pared by 5 bases and J by 1 base, with 4 bases between. The CDR3 runs 12 residues. Germline CDR1 is SNHLY and CDR2 is FYNNEI. This CDR3 reads CASSRGTDTQYF. The CDR3 DNA sequence: TGTGCCAGCAGTAGAGGCACAGATACGCAGTATTTT.